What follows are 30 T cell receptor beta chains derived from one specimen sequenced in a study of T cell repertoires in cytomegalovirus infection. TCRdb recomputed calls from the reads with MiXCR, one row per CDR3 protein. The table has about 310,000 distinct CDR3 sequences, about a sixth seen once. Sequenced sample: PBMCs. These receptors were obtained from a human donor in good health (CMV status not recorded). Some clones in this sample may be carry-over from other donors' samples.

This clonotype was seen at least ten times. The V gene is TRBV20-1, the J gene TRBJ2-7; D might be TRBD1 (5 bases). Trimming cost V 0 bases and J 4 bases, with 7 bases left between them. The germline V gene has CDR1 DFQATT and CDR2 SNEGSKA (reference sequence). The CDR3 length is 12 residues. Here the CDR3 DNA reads TGCAGTGCTAGAGATCCAGGGTACGAGCAGTACTTC. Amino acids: CSARDPGYEQYF.

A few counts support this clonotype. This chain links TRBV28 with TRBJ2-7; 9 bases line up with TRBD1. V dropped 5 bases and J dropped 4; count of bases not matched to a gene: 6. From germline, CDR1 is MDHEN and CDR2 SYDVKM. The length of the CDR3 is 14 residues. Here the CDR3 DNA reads TGTGCCAGCAGTCAACCGGGACAGGGTTACGAGCAGTACTTC. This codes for CASSQPGQGYEQYF.

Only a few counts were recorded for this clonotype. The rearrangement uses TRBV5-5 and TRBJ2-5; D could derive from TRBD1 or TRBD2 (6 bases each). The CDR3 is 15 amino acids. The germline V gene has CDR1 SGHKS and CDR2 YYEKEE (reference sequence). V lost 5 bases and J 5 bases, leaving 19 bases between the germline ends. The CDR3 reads CASSFNVGGWETQYF. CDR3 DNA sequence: TGTGCCAGCAGTTTCAACGTCGGGGGCTGGGAGACCCAGTACTTC. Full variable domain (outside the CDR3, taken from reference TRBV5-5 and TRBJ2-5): DAGVTQSPTHLIKTRGQQVTLRCSPISGHKSVSWYQQVLGQGPQFIFQYYEKEERGRGNFPDRFSARQFPNYSSELNVNALLLGDSALYLCASSFNVGGWETQYFGPGTRLLVL.

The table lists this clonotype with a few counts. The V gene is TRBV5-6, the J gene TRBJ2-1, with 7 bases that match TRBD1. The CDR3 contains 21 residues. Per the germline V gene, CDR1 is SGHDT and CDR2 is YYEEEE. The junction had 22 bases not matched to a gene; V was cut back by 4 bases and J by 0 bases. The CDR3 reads CASSPPWGQPFSTTSYNEQFF. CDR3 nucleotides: TGTGCCAGCAGCCCCCCTTGGGGACAGCCATTTTCAACCACCTCCTACAATGAGCAGTTCTTC.

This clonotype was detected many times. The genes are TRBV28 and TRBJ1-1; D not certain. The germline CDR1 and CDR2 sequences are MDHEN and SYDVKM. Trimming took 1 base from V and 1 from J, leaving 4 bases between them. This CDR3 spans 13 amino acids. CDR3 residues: CASSLSGNTEAFF. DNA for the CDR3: TGTGCCAGCAGTTTATCAGGGAACACTGAAGCTTTCTTT.

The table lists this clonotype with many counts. This chain's CDR3 is CASTLLAGVADTQYF. In nucleotides, the CDR3 is TGTGCCAGCACCCTTCTAGCGGGGGTGGCAGATACGCAGTATTTT. The V gene is TRBV7-2, the J gene TRBJ2-3; the match to TRBD2 covers 10 bases. The CDR3 totals 15 residues. Germline V gene data show CDR1 as SGHTA and CDR2 as FQGNSA. V lost 7 bases, J lost 4 bases, and 8 bases stayed unmatched.

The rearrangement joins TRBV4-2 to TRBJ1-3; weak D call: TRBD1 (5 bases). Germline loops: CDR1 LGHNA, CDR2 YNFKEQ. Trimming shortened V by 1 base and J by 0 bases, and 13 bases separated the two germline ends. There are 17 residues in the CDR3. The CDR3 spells CASSQGDSGVSGNTIYF. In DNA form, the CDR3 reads TGTGCCAGCAGCCAAGGAGACAGTGGGGTCTCTGGAAACACCATATATTTT.

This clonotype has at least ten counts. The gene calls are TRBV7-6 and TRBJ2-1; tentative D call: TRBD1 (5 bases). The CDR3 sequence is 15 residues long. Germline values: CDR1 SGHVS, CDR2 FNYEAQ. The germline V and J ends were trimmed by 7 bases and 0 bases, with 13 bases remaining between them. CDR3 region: CASTATVFSYNEQFF. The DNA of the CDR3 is TGTGCCAGCACTGCGACAGTCTTCTCCTACAATGAGCAGTTCTTC. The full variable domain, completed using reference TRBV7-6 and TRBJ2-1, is GAGVSQSPRYKVTKRGQDVALRCDPISGHVSLYWYRQALGQGPEFLTYFNYEAQQDKSGLPNDRFSAERPEGSISTLTIQRTEQRDSAMYRCASTATVFSYNEQFFGPGTRLTVL.

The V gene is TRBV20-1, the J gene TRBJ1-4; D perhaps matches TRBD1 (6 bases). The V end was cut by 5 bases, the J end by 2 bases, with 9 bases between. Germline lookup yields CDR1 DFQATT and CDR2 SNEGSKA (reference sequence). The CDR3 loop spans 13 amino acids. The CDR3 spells CSASTGTNEKLFF. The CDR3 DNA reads TGCAGTGCTTCCACAGGGACTAATGAAAAACTGTTTTTT.

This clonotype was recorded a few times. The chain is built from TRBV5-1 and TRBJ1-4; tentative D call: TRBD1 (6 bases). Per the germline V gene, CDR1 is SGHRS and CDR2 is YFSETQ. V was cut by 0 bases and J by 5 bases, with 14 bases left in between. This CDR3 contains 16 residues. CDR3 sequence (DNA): TGCGCCAGCAGCTTGGGAACAGGGACGCAGAATGAAAAACTGTTTTTT. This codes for CASSLGTGTQNEKLFF. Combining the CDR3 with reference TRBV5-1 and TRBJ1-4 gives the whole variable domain KAGVTQTPRYLIKTRGQQVTLSCSPISGHRSVSWYQQTPGQGLQFLFEYFSETQRNKGNFPGRFSGRQFSNSRSEMNVSTLELGDSALYLCASSLGTGTQNEKLFFGSGTQLSVL.

In DNA, the CDR3 is TGTGCCAGCAGTTTGACAGGCTTTAATGAAAAACTGTTTTTT. This gives the protein CASSLTGFNEKLFF. The J gene is TRBJ1-4, the V gene TRBV28; TRBD1 might be the D (6 bases). Deletions cut 3 bases from V and 4 bases from J, with 9 bases between. Germline CDR1 is MDHEN and CDR2 is SYDVKM. CDR3 length: 14 residues.

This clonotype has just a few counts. CDR3 nucleotides: TGTGCCAGCACCCTAGGGACAAACAATGAGCAGTTCTTC. This codes for CASTLGTNNEQFF. This sequence joins TRBV7-2 and TRBJ2-1; D might be TRBD1 (6 bases). V was trimmed by 7 bases and J by 5 bases, leaving 12 bases between them. Per germline, CDR1 SGHTA and CDR2 FQGNSA. CDR3 length equals 13 residues. Combining the CDR3 with reference TRBV7-2 and TRBJ2-1 gives the whole variable domain GAGVSQSPSNKVTEKGKDVELRCDPISGHTALYWYRQSLGQGLEFLIYFQGNSAPDKSGLPSDRFSAERTGGSVSTLTIQRTQQEDSAVYLCASTLGTNNEQFFGPGTRLTVL.

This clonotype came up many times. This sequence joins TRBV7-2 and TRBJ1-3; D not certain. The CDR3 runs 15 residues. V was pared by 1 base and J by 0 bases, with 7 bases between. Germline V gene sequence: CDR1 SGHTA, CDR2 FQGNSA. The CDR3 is CASSLGVRSGNTIYF. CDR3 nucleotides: TGTGCCAGCAGCTTAGGGGTCCGCTCTGGAAACACCATATATTTT.

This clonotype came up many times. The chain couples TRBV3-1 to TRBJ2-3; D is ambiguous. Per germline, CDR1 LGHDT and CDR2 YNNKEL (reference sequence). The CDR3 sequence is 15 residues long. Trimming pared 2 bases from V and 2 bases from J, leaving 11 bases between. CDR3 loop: CASSQRPRHTDTQYF. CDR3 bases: TGTGCCAGCAGCCAAAGGCCTAGACACACAGATACGCAGTATTTT.

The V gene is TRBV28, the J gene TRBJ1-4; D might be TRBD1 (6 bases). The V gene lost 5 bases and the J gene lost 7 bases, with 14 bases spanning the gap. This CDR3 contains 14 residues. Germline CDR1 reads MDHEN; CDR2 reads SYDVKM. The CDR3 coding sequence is TGTGCCAGCAGTCCCCGGGACAAAAGTGAAAAACTGTTTTTT. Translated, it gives CASSPRDKSEKLFF.

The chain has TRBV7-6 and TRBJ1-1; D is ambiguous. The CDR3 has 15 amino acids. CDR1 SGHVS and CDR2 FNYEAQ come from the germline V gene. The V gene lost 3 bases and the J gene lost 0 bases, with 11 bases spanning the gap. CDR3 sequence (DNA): TGTGCCAGCAGCTTGGCACAGATCATGAACACTGAAGCTTTCTTT. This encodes CASSLAQIMNTEAFF.

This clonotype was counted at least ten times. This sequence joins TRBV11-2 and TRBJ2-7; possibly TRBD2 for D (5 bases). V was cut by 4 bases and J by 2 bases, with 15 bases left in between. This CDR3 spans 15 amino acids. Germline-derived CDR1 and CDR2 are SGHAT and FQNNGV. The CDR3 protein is CASSWVGVLTYEQYF. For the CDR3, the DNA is TGTGCCAGCAGCTGGGTCGGGGTCTTGACCTACGAGCAGTACTTC. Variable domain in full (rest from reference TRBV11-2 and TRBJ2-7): EAGVAQSPRYKIIEKRQSVAFWCNPISGHATLYWYQQILGQGPKLLIQFQNNGVVDDSQLPKDRFSAERLKGVDSTLKIQPAKLEDSAVYLCASSWVGVLTYEQYFGPGTRLTVT.

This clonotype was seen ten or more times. This chain's CDR3 is CASSLDSQQPQHF. Written as DNA, the CDR3 is TGTGCCAGCAGCTTAGACAGCCAACAGCCCCAGCATTTT. The chain is built from TRBV7-2 and TRBJ1-5; D gene uncertain. Germline CDR1 is SGHTA and CDR2 is FQGNSA. The CDR3 runs to 13 residues. The V end lost 1 base, the J end lost 7 bases, and 8 bases lay between the germline ends. The full variable domain, completed using reference TRBV7-2 and TRBJ1-5, is GAGVSQSPSNKVTEKGKDVELRCDPISGHTALYWYRQSLGQGLEFLIYFQGNSAPDKSGLPSDRFSAERTGGSVSTLTIQRTQQEDSAVYLCASSLDSQQPQHFGDGTRLSIL.

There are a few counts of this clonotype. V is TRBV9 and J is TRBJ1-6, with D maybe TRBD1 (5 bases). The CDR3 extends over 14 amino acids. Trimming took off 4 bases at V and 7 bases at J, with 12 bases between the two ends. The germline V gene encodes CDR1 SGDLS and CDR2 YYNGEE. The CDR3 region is CASSTTDLNSPLHF. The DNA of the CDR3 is TGTGCCAGCAGCACGACAGACCTGAATTCACCCCTCCACTTT.

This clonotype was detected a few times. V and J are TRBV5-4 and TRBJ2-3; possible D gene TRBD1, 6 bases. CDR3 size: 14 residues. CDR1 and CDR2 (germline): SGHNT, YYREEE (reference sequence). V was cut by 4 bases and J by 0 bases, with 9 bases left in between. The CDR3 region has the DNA TGTGCCAGCAGCAAGGACAGAAGCACAGATACGCAGTATTTT. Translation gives CASSKDRSTDTQYF.

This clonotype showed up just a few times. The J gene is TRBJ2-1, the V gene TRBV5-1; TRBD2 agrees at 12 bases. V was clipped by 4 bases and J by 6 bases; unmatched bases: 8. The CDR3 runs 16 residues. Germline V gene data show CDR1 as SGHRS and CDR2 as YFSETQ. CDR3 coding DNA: TGCGCCAGCAGCGAACCGGGACTAGCGGGTCCCAATGAGCAGTTCTTC. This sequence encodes CASSEPGLAGPNEQFF.

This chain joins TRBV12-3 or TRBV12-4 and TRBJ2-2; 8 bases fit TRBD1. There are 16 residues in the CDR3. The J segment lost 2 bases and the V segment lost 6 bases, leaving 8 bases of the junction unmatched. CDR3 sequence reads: CASRLPGQANTGELFF. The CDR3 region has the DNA TGTGCCAGCAGATTACCGGGACAGGCTAACACCGGGGAGCTGTTTTTT.

CDR3 sequence: CASSPSGGDFYEQYF. The CDR3, as DNA: TGTGCCAGCAGCCCGAGCGGGGGGGATTTCTACGAGCAGTACTTC. The chain combines TRBV7-2 with TRBJ2-7, with 10 nucleotides matching TRBD2. There are 15 residues in the CDR3. Per germline, CDR1 SGHTA and CDR2 FQGNSA. The J segment lost 3 bases and the V segment lost 5 bases, leaving 7 bases of the junction unmatched.

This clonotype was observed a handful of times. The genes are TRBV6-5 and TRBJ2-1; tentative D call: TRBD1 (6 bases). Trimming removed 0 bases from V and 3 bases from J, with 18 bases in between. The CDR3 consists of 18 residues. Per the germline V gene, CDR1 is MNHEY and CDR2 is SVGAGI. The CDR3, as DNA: TGTGCCAGCAGTTACTCGGTACTAGGGGGAGACGGCTACAATGAGCAGTTCTTC. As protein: CASSYSVLGGDGYNEQFF.

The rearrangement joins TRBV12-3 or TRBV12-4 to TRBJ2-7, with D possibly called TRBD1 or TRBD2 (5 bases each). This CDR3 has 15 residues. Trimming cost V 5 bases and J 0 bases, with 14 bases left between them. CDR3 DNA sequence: TGTGCCAGCAGTACTACGGGACGGCTCTCCTACGAGCAGTACTTC. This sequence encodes CASSTTGRLSYEQYF.

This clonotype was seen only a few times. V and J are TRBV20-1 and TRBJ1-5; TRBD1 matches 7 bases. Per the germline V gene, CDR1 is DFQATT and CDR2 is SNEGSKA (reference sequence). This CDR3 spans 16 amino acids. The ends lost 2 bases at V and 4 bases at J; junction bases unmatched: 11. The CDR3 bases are TGCAGTGCTAGATCATCAGGGGGACAGTTAAATCAGCCCCAGCATTTT. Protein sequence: CSARSSGGQLNQPQHF.

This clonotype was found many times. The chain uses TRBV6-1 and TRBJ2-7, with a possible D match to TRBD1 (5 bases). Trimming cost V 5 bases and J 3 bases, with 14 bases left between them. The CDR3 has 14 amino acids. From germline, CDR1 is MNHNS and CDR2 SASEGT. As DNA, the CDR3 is TGTGCCAGCAGTTCGGCAGGGTCGCGCTACGAGCAGTACTTC. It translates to CASSSAGSRYEQYF.

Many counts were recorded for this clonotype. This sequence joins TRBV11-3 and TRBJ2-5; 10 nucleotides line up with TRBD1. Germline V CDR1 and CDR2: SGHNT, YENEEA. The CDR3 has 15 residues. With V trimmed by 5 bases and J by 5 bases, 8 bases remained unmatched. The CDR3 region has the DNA TGTGCCAGCAGCACCGGGACAGGGGCCTTTGAGACCCAGTACTTC. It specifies CASSTGTGAFETQYF. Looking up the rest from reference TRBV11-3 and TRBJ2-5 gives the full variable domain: EAGVVQSPRYKIIEKKQPVAFWCNPISGHNTLYWYLQNLGQGPELLIRYENEEAVDDSQLPKDRFSAERLKGVDSTLKIQPAELGDSAVYLCASSTGTGAFETQYFGPGTRLLVL.

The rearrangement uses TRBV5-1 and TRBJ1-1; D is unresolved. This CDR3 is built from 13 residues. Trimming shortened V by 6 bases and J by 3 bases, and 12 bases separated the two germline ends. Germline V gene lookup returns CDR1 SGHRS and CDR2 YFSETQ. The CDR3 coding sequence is TGCGCCAGCATCGACCTCACCTACACTGAAGCTTTCTTT. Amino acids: CASIDLTYTEAFF.

The CDR3 region is CASWDSYSPLHF. Written as DNA, the CDR3 is TGTGCCAGCTGGGACAGTTATTCACCCCTCCACTTT. The V and J genes are TRBV7-6 and TRBJ1-6; 7 bases fit TRBD1. This CDR3 is 12 amino acids long. The germline CDR1 and CDR2 sequences are SGHVS and FNYEAQ. Germline trimming cut 8 bases from V and 8 bases from J; bases unmatched to any gene: 3. The full variable domain, in which reference TRBV7-6 and TRBJ1-6 provide the parts outside the CDR3, is GAGVSQSPRYKVTKRGQDVALRCDPISGHVSLYWYRQALGQGPEFLTYFNYEAQQDKSGLPNDRFSAERPEGSISTLTIQRTEQRDSAMYRCASWDSYSPLHFGNGTRLTVT.